This T cell receptor beta chain was recovered during a study of cytomegalovirus exposure and HLA in healthy donors. Amplification used 60 Vbeta primers and 13 Jbeta primers. Sequenced by immunoSEQ multiplex PCR; TCRdb stores in-frame clones only, minus some. Of around 110,000 clones listed, roughly 69% are singletons. CDR3 size: 14 residues. Trimming took off 4 bases at V and 11 bases at J, with 18 bases between the two ends. Germline CDR1 and CDR2: LGHNA and YSLEER. As regards this clone: The antigen is undetermined.

Whole-study results and caveats: Analyses of presence/absence relied on an assumption of roughly uniform sequencing depth across donors. The study designated 150 to 200 TCR beta chains cytomegalovirus-associated.

The source material was PBMCs. The clonotype originates from a woman in her forties in good health and CMV-seropositive. This chain joins TRBV4-3 and TRBJ2-1, with D perhaps TRBD1 (5 bases). The CDR3 sequence: CASSLSGHLAKQFF. CDR3 in DNA: TGCGCCAGCAGCCTAAGTGGACACTTAGCAAAGCAGTTCTTC.